The rows below give T cell receptor beta chains drawn from one sample of a study of T cell responses to AZD1222 COVID-19 vaccine. Here immunoSEQ multiplex PCR was the method, and the copy in TCRdb shows in-frame clones only, minus some. Here the sample spans under 150,000 clones, more than 85% being singletons. Sequencing was performed on peripheral blood, taken on day 0 of AZD1222 vaccination. Source of these receptors: an adult in good health. CDR3s leave out the opening cysteine and the closing phenylalanine or tryptophan. Fields, in order: J gene, V gene, D gene, CDR3 protein. A D gene is named only where the DNA matches it firmly.

J: TRBJ1-4; V: TRBV30; D: NA; CDR3: ACRLRPPANEKLF
J: TRBJ1-3; V: TRBV14; D: NA; CDR3: ASSQGSVIY
J: TRBJ1-2; V: TRBV3-1/TRBV3-2; D: TRBD1; CDR3: ASSLTGDDYGYT
J: TRBJ1-1; V: TRBV18; D: TRBD1; CDR3: ASSPQGQGATEAF
J: TRBJ1-2; V: TRBV19; D: TRBD1; CDR3: ASTAQGQGYSRYGYT
J: TRBJ2-5; V: TRBV5-1; D: NA; CDR3: ASSLAPAGEETQY
J: TRBJ1-1; V: TRBV3-1/TRBV3-2; D: NA; CDR3: ASSQFRRDLRARYTEAF
J: TRBJ2-3; V: TRBV10-3; D: TRBD2; CDR3: AISSSGGTDTQY
J: TRBJ1-2; V: TRBV4-1; D: NA; CDR3: ASSQHTTGTK
J: TRBJ1-6; V: TRBV6-5; D: NA; CDR3: ASTQGLNSPLH
J: TRBJ1-5; V: TRBV7-8; D: NA; CDR3: ASQRGGGNQPQH
J: TRBJ1-5; V: TRBV29-1; D: NA; CDR3: SVEGLPGEPQH
J: TRBJ1-1; V: TRBV10-2; D: NA; CDR3: ASSARGVTEAF
J: TRBJ2-6; V: TRBV29-1; D: NA; CDR3: SAVGAEGSGANVLT
J: TRBJ1-1; V: TRBV7-3; D: NA; CDR3: ASSPMGDTEAF
J: TRBJ1-2; V: TRBV6-5; D: NA; CDR3: ASSSGINYGYT
J: TRBJ2-2; V: TRBV19; D: NA; CDR3: ASSFPGGGTGELF
J: TRBJ2-2; V: TRBV19; D: TRBD2; CDR3: ASTGGPSNTGELF
J: TRBJ1-1; V: TRBV4-1; D: NA; CDR3: ASSQDQGSNRNTEAF
J: TRBJ2-1; V: TRBV9; D: TRBD2; CDR3: ASSPSGGSYEQF
J: TRBJ2-3; V: TRBV24-1; D: TRBD2; CDR3: ATSDAGGDTQY
J: TRBJ2-1; V: TRBV9; D: NA; CDR3: ASSAQGGYNEQF
J: TRBJ2-7; V: TRBV7-9; D: TRBD2; CDR3: ASSSIRTSGGDYEQY
J: TRBJ1-3; V: TRBV15; D: NA; CDR3: ATGLSGGAGNTIY
J: TRBJ1-2; V: TRBV6-5; D: NA; CDR3: ASSYGGEHGYT
J: TRBJ1-2; V: TRBV6-1; D: NA; CDR3: ASSEVGGLRGYT
J: TRBJ1-2; V: TRBV9; D: TRBD1; CDR3: ASSRRGQGGDYGYT
J: TRBJ1-1; V: TRBV21-1; D: NA; CDR3: ASKKRTALWRWTEAF
J: TRBJ1-1; V: TRBV9; D: TRBD1; CDR3: ASSAGQGAEAF
J: TRBJ1-1; V: TRBV12-3/TRBV12-4; D: NA; CDR3: ASSPVRVGAF
J: TRBJ2-1; V: TRBV10-3; D: TRBD2; CDR3: AISEGLAGGLEF
J: TRBJ1-5; V: TRBV11-2; D: NA; CDR3: ASSLTRDLTQH
J: TRBJ1-3; V: TRBV5-1; D: NA; CDR3: ASSSLPSGNTIY
J: TRBJ2-3; V: TRBV10-3; D: NA; CDR3: AISASTPGTSLDTQY
J: TRBJ1-2; V: TRBV6-1; D: NA; CDR3: ASTLTGARNYGYT
J: TRBJ1-2; V: TRBV3-1/TRBV3-2; D: NA; CDR3: ASSQGTYGYT
J: TRBJ2-1; V: TRBV12-5; D: TRBD2; CDR3: ASAGLARDNEQF
J: TRBJ1-3; V: TRBV3-1/TRBV3-2; D: NA; CDR3: ASSPGGGGNTIY
J: TRBJ1-2; V: TRBV4-2; D: TRBD1; CDR3: ASSQGTGLIYGYT
J: TRBJ2-7; V: TRBV15; D: NA; CDR3: ATSSDTGTHEQY
J: TRBJ2-7; V: TRBV6-5; D: NA; CDR3: ASSYAGGTGYEQY
J: TRBJ1-1; V: TRBV6-4; D: NA; CDR3: ASSATGSTEAF
J: TRBJ2-2; V: TRBV5-5; D: TRBD1; CDR3: ASSLVRTGGAGELF
J: TRBJ1-2; V: TRBV5-6; D: TRBD1; CDR3: ASSLRTGGSLGGYT
J: TRBJ1-2; V: TRBV2; D: TRBD1; CDR3: ASSRWTGRYGYT
J: TRBJ1-5; V: TRBV19; D: NA; CDR3: ASSAAVLRPQH
J: TRBJ1-4; V: TRBV7-2; D: TRBD1; CDR3: ASSLWQGATNEKLF
J: TRBJ1-1; V: TRBV6-5; D: TRBD1; CDR3: ASRDDRGPRAF
J: TRBJ2-1; V: TRBV7-9; D: TRBD1; CDR3: ASSSRAPGGNRLNEQF
J: TRBJ1-5; V: TRBV5-1; D: NA; CDR3: ASSLDPGWGQPQH
J: TRBJ1-2; V: TRBV7-2; D: NA; CDR3: ASSLVGVGYT
J: TRBJ2-3; V: TRBV7-2; D: NA; CDR3: ASSLAWGRSTDTQY
J: TRBJ1-1; V: TRBV30; D: NA; CDR3: AWSARDAWANTEAF
J: TRBJ2-1; V: TRBV11-3; D: NA; CDR3: ASSLSDGTYNEQF
J: TRBJ1-3; V: TRBV11-2; D: NA; CDR3: ASSRDGVGVNTIY
J: TRBJ1-1; V: TRBV10-3; D: NA; CDR3: AIRPTGNTEAF
J: TRBJ1-6; V: TRBV10-3; D: NA; CDR3: AISPEGRGVPLH
J: TRBJ1-6; V: TRBV5-6; D: NA; CDR3: ASSLRLATSSYNSPLH
J: TRBJ2-5; V: TRBV6-5; D: NA; CDR3: ASSSRVQETQY